These T cell receptor beta chains were read from a single sample in a study of blood T cell repertoires in COVID-19. Using immunoSEQ multiplex PCR, the repertoire was profiled, and TCRdb retains in-frame clones only, with some absent. This table holds roughly 230,000 clones, 82% found once. Sequenced material: PBMCs or T cells enriched from blood (not recorded which). The receptors were sampled from a woman aged 60-75 years who had recovered from COVID-19. Each CDR3 is given with its conserved first and last residue. Each record gives: J gene, V gene, clone size, D gene, CDR3 protein, CDR3 DNA. A D gene is named only where the DNA matches it firmly. Part of the rows lack a size; the others show once, few, many or a class for expanded clones.

TRBJ1-5	TRBV7-9	-	TRBD1	CASSLGRTGDSQPQHF	TGTGCCAGCAGCTTAGGTAGGACAGGGGATAGTCAGCCCCAGCATTTT
TRBJ2-2	TRBV7-6	-	TRBD1	CASSIGQGGAGELFF	TGTGCCAGCAGCATAGGACAGGGGGGGGCCGGGGAGCTGTTTTTT
TRBJ2-5	TRBV19	-	TRBD2	CASRETSGSYETQYF	TGTGCCTCACGGGAAACTAGCGGGAGTTACGAGACCCAGTACTTC
TRBJ2-2	TRBV2	-	-	CASSRTGSGELFF	TGTGCCAGCAGCCGAACCGGGTCCGGGGAGCTGTTTTTT
TRBJ1-2	TRBV6-5	-	-	CASGTQNGDYGYTF	TGTGCCAGCGGGACTCAAAATGGAGACTATGGCTACACCTTC
TRBJ2-7	TRBV19	-	TRBD1	CASSQDRFYSYEQYF	TGTGCCAGTAGTCAGGACAGGTTCTACTCCTACGAGCAGTACTTC
TRBJ2-7	TRBV7-2	once	TRBD2	CASSLGGRGVYEQYF	TGTGCCAGCAGCTTAGGCGGGAGGGGGGTGTACGAGCAGTACTTC
TRBJ1-2	TRBV12-3/TRBV12-4	few	-	CASSLGLRSYTF	TGTGCCAGCAGTTTGGGTCTCAGGAGCTACACCTTC
TRBJ2-3	TRBV19	-	-	CASSRSLGGTVSTDTQYF	TGTGCCAGTAGTAGAAGTTTAGGGGGGACAGTCAGCACAGATACGCAGTATTTT
TRBJ2-7	TRBV27	-	TRBD1	CASRLGPGTGKYEQYF	TGTGCCAGCAGGCTCGGTCCCGGGACAGGAAAGTACGAGCAGTACTTC
TRBJ1-5	TRBV6-5	-	TRBD1	CASSTGTGGDQPQHF	TGTGCCAGCAGTACCGGGACAGGGGGCGATCAGCCCCAGCATTTT
TRBJ2-3	TRBV11-3	-	TRBD1	CASSQRQGNADTQYF	TGTGCCAGCAGCCAAAGACAGGGGAACGCAGATACGCAGTATTTT
TRBJ2-1	TRBV7-2	-	TRBD1	CASSLESGGSYNEQFF	TGTGCCAGCAGCTTAGAGTCAGGGGGCAGCTACAATGAGCAGTTCTTC
TRBJ2-1	TRBV7-2	-	-	CASSLATGSYNEQFF	TGTGCCAGCAGCTTAGCGACAGGCTCCTACAATGAGCAGTTCTTC
TRBJ1-2	TRBV5-1	-	-	CASSLDLTVKLNYGYTF	TGCGCCAGCAGCTTGGACCTTACAGTAAAACTCAACTATGGCTACACCTTC
TRBJ2-2	TRBV5-4	-	TRBD1	CASSTGQGRSTGELFF	TGTGCCAGCAGCACGGGACAGGGGAGGAGCACCGGGGAGCTGTTTTTT
TRBJ1-1	TRBV13	-	-	CASSLGGLGAGGKWNTEAFF	TGTGCCAGCAGCTTAGGCGGTCTGGGGGCTGGAGGTAAGTGGAACACTGAAGCTTTCTTT
TRBJ1-2	TRBV25-1	-	-	CASSTVDSRIGYTF	TGTGCCAGCAGCACGGTGGACAGCCGTATTGGCTACACCTTC
TRBJ2-5	TRBV3-1/TRBV3-2	once	-	CASSQSNQETQYF	TGTGCCAGCAGCCAATCTAACCAAGAGACCCAGTACTTC
TRBJ2-2	TRBV5-1	few	-	CASAPFGSGGSTGELFF	TGCGCCAGCGCTCCCTTCGGAAGCGGTGGATCGACCGGGGAGCTGTTTTTT
TRBJ2-1	TRBV6-5	-	TRBD2	CASSTQLAGAFGQFF	TGTGCCAGCAGCACACAACTAGCGGGAGCGTTTGGGCAGTTCTTC
TRBJ2-1	TRBV27	-	TRBD2	CASSSSWTSANEQFF	TGTGCCAGCAGTTCGTCCTGGACTAGCGCCAATGAGCAGTTCTTC
TRBJ2-1	TRBV19	few	-	CASSINFGSSYNEQFF	TGTGCCAGTAGTATTAATTTTGGTAGTTCCTACAATGAGCAGTTCTTC
TRBJ2-7	TRBV27	-	-	CASSYTGYYEQYF	TGTGCCAGCAGTTATACAGGGTACTACGAGCAGTACTTC
TRBJ2-3	TRBV5-1	-	-	CASSRGEVTDTQYF	TGCGCCAGCAGCCGAGGCGAGGTCACAGATACGCAGTATTTT
TRBJ1-1	TRBV7-8	few	-	CASSLEAGNTEAFF	TGTGCCAGCAGCTTAGAGGCGGGGAACACTGAAGCTTTCTTT
TRBJ2-1	TRBV5-1	-	TRBD2	CASSFLAVSSYNEQFF	TGCGCCAGCAGCTTCCTAGCGGTAAGCTCCTACAATGAGCAGTTCTTC
TRBJ2-3	TRBV5-4	-	TRBD2	CASSQDRGRITDTQYF	TGTGCCAGCAGCCAGGACCGCGGGAGAATCACAGATACGCAGTATTTT